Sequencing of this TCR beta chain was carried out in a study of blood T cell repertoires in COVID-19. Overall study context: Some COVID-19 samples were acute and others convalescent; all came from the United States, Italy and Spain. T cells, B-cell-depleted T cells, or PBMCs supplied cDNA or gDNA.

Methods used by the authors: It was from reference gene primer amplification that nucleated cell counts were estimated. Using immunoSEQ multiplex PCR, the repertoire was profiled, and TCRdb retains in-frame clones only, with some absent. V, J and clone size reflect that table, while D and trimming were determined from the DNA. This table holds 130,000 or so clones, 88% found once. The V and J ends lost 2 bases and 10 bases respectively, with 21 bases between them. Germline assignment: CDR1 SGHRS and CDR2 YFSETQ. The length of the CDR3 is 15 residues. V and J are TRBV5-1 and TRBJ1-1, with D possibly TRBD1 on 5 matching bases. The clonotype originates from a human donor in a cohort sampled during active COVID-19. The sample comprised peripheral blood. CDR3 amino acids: CASSLDRGQGGLAFF. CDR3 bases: TGCGCCAGCAGCTTAGATCGCGGGCAGGGAGGTTTAGCTTTCTTT. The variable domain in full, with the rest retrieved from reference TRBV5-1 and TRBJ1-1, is KAGVTQTPRYLIKTRGQQVTLSCSPISGHRSVSWYQQTPGQGLQFLFEYFSETQRNKGNFPGRFSGRQFSNSRSEMNVSTLELGDSALYLCASSLDRGQGGLAFFGQGTRLTVV.